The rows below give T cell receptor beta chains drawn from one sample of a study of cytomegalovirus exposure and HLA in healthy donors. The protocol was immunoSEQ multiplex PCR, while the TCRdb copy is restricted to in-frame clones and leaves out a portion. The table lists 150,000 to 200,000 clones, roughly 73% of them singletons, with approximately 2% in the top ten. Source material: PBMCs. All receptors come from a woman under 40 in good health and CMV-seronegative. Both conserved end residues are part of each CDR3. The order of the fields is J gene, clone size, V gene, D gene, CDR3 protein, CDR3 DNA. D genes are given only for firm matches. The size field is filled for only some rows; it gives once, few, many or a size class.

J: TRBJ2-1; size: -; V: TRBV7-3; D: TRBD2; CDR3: CASSFSGGVMNEQFF; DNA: TGTGCCAGCAGCTTTAGCGGGGGGGTTATGAATGAGCAGTTCTTC
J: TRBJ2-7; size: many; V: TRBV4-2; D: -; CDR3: CASSQDAAEPYEQYF; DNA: TGTGCCAGCAGCCAAGATGCGGCAGAACCGTACGAGCAGTACTTC
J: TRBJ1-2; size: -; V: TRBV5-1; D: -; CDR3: CASSLQGINYGYTF; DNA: TGCGCCAGCAGCTTACAGGGAATTAACTATGGCTACACCTTC
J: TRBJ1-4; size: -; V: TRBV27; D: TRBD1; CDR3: CASSTTTGQGNEKLFF; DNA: TGTGCCAGCAGCACAACCACGGGACAGGGGAATGAAAAACTGTTTTTT
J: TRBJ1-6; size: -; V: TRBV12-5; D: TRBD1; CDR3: CASGQGQGDSPLHF; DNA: TGTGCTAGTGGACAGGGACAGGGAGATTCACCCCTCCACTTT
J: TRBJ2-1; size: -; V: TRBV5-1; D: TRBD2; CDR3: CASSLGLADLEQFF; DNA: TGCGCCAGCAGCTTGGGACTAGCGGACCTGGAGCAGTTCTTC
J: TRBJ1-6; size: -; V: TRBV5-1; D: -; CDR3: CASSLDSPVNSPLHF; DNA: TGCGCCAGCAGCTTGGACAGTCCCGTCAATTCACCCCTCCACTTT
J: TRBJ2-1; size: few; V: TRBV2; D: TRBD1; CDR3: CASSPTGTGRYNEQFF; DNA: TGTGCCAGCAGTCCTACCGGGACAGGGAGGTACAATGAGCAGTTCTTC
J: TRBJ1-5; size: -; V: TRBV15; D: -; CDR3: CATSRPYSNQPQHF; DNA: TGTGCCACCAGCAGACCTTATAGCAATCAGCCCCAGCATTTT
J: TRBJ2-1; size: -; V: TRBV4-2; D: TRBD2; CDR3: CASSQLAELYNEQFF; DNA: TGTGCCAGCAGCCAACTAGCGGAGCTCTACAATGAGCAGTTCTTC
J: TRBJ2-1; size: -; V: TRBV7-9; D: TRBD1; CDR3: CASSLPGQGSMEQFF; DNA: TGTGCCAGCAGCTTGCCGGGACAGGGGAGTATGGAGCAGTTCTTC
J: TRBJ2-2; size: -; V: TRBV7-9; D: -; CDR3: CASSFSIKSGAGELFF; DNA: TGTGCCAGCAGCTTCTCAATCAAGTCAGGGGCCGGGGAGCTGTTTTTT
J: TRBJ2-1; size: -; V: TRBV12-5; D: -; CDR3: CASGLVGSSYNEQFF; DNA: TGTGCTAGTGGTTTGGTGGGGAGCTCCTACAATGAGCAGTTCTTC
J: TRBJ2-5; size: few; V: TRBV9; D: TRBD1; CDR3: CASSATAGQGVQETQYF; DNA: TGTGCCAGCAGCGCAACTGCGGGACAGGGGGTCCAAGAGACCCAGTACTTC
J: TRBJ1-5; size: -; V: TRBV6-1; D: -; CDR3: CASRMSVLGNQPQHF; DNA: TGTGCCAGCAGGATGAGCGTATTGGGCAATCAGCCCCAGCATTTT
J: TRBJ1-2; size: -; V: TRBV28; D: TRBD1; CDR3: CASSRPGQGDYGYTF; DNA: TGTGCCAGCAGCCGCCCGGGACAGGGGGATTATGGCTACACCTTC
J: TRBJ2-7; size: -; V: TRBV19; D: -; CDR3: CASSILDSSYEQYF; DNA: TGTGCCAGTAGTATTTTGGACTCCTCCTACGAGCAGTACTTC
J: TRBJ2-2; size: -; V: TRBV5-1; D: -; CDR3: CASSLGGFGRSAGELFF; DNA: TGCGCCAGCAGCTTGGGGGGCTTCGGGAGATCTGCCGGGGAGCTGTTTTTT
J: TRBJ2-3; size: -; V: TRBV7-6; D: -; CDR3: CASSLGLGVIDTQYF; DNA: TGTGCCAGCAGCTTAGGGTTAGGAGTAATAGATACGCAGTATTTT
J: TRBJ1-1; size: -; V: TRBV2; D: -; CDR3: CASSESRGGPTEAFF; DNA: TGTGCCAGCAGTGAAAGTAGGGGGGGTCCCACTGAAGCTTTCTTT
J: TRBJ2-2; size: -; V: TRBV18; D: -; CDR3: CASSPGGTGELFF; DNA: TGTGCCAGCTCACCAGGAGGCACCGGGGAGCTGTTTTTT
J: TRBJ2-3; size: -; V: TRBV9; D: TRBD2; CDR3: CASSELSGLAPDTQYF; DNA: TGTGCCAGCAGCGAATTGTCGGGACTAGCACCAGATACGCAGTATTTT
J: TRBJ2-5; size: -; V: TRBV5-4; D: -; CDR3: CASSRIGGQETQYF; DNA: TGTGCCAGCAGCCGTATCGGGGGACAAGAGACCCAGTACTTC
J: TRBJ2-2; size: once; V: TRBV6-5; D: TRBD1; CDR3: CASSYSTGATGELFF; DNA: TGTGCCAGCAGTTACTCGACAGGGGCCACCGGGGAGCTGTTTTTT
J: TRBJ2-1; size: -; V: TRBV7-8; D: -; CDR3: CASSLSPEQFF; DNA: TGTGCCAGCAGCTTGAGCCCTGAGCAGTTCTTC
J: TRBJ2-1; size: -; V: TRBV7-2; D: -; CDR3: CASRKGGDNEQFF; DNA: TGTGCCAGCAGGAAGGGGGGGGACAATGAGCAGTTCTTC
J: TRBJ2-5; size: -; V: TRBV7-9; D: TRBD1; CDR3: CASSPGTASEQYF; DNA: TGTGCCAGCAGCCCCGGGACAGCATCGGAGCAGTACTTC
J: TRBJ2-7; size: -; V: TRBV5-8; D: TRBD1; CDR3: CASSLALTGLYEQYF; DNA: TGTGCCAGCAGCTTGGCCTTGACAGGGTTATACGAGCAGTACTTC
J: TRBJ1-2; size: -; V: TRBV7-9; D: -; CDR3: CASSLSEDTNYGYTF; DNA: TGTGCCAGCAGCTTATCAGAGGATACTAACTATGGCTACACCTTC
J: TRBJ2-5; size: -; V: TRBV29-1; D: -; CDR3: CSVDRDFLDETQYF; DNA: TGCAGCGTTGACAGGGACTTTTTGGATGAGACCCAGTACTTC
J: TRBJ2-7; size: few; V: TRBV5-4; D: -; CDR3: CASRAGSYEQYF; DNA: TGTGCCAGCAGGGCCGGGAGCTACGAGCAGTACTTC
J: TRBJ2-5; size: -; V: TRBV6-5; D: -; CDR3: CASSYSRGETQYF; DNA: TGTGCCAGCAGTTACTCGAGAGGGGAGACCCAGTACTTC
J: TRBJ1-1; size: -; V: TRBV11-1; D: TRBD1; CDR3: CASSPMPDRVNTEAFF; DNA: TGTGCCAGCAGCCCCATGCCCGACAGGGTCAACACTGAAGCTTTCTTT
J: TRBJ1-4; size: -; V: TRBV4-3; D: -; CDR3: CASSQDLRGTNEKLFF; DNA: TGCGCCAGCAGCCAAGATCTAAGGGGAACTAATGAAAAACTGTTTTTT
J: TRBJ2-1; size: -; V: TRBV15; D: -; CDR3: CATSRGPREQFF; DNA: TGTGCCACCAGCAGAGGCCCTAGGGAGCAGTTCTTC
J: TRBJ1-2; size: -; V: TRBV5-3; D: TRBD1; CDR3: CARTQQGAKAGYTF; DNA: TGTGCCAGAACCCAACAGGGGGCGAAGGCTGGCTACACCTTC
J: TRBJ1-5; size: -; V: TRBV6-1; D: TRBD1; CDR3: CASSEPDRGNNQPQHF; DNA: TGTGCCAGCAGTGAACCCGACAGGGGCAACAATCAGCCCCAGCATTTT
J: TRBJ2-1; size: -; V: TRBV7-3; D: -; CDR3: CASSPRGEAARFF; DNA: TGCGCCAGCAGCCCTCGCGGGGAGGCCGCCCGGTTCTTC
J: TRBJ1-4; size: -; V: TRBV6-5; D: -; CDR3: CASSKTAANEKLFF; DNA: TGTGCCAGCAGCAAGACAGCAGCTAATGAAAAACTGTTTTTT
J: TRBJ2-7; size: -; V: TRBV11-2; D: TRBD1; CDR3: CASSMTFGTGGYEQYF; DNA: TGTGCCAGCAGCATGACCTTCGGGACAGGGGGCTACGAGCAGTACTTC
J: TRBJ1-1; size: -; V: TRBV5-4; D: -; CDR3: CASSSPRSGNTEAFF; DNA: TGTGCCAGCAGCTCACCTAGGAGCGGGAACACTGAAGCTTTCTTT
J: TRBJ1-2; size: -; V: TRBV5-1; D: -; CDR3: CASSLGVVGGIYGYTF; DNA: TGCGCCAGCAGCTTGGGGGTTGTCGGAGGAATATATGGCTACACCTTC
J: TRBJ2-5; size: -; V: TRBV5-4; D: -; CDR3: CASSPASVQETQYF; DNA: TGTGCCAGCAGCCCTGCTAGCGTACAAGAGACCCAGTACTTC
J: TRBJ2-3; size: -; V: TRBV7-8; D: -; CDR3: CASSQRGTLSTDTQYF; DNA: TGTGCCAGCAGCCAACGGGGGACGTTAAGCACAGATACGCAGTATTTT
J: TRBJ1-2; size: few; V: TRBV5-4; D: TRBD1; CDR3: CASSSLRTGGGYTF; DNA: TGTGCCAGCAGCTCTCTACGGACAGGCGGGGGCTACACCTTC
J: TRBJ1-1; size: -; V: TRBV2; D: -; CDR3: CAGLEGYTEAFF; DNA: TGTGCCGGCCTCGAGGGTTACACTGAAGCTTTCTTT
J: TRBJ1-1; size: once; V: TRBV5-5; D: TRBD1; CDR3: CASSLGQGAGITEAFF; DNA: TGTGCCAGCAGCCTCGGACAGGGGGCTGGAATCACTGAAGCTTTCTTT
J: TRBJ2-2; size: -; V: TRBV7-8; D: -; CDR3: CASSRQYTGELFF; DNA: TGTGCCAGCAGCCGACAGTACACCGGGGAGCTGTTTTTT